This T cell receptor (beta chain) was documented in a study of blood T cell repertoires in COVID-19. Overall study context: COVID-19 samples collected from the United States, Italy and Spain covered acute and convalescent phases. PBMCs, B-cell-depleted T cells, or T cells provided the cDNA or gDNA that made up the material.

Trimming left V 2 bases short and J 1 base short, with 14 bases between. Per germline, CDR1 SGHTA and CDR2 FQGTGA. The CDR3 has 16 residues. In the source study's methods: Counts of nucleated cells, estimated from reference gene primer amplification, were obtained. Data came from immunoSEQ multiplex PCR; TCRdb stores just in-frame clones and leaves some out. Clone size and V and J calls were adopted from that table, with D and trimming inferred from the DNA. The sample holds about 51,000 clones; roughly 80% are singletons and the top ten take around 2.3%. The chain employs TRBV7-3 and TRBJ1-1, with D maybe TRBD1 (6 bases). The source of this sequence is a man aged 50 to 60 with acute or convalescent COVID-19. The sample consisted of peripheral blood. As DNA, the CDR3 is TGTGCCAGCAGCTTATATGGGGGGGCCCAGAACACTGAAGCTTTCTTT. Its translation is CASSLYGGAQNTEAFF.